This T cell receptor beta chain derives from a study of blood T cell repertoires in COVID-19. Study-wide background: The samples span acute and convalescent COVID-19 from the United States, Italy and Spain. Sample material is recorded as cDNA or gDNA derived from T cells, B-cell-depleted T cells, or PBMCs.

On this clone itself: Different DNA sequences within this sample yield the same CDR3.

V was cut by 0 bases and J by 5 bases, with 8 bases left in between. The CDR3 loop spans 13 amino acids. The germline V gene encodes CDR1 SGDLS and CDR2 YYNGEE. Authors' methods: Reference gene primers were amplified, and this amplification served to estimate nucleated cell counts. Profiling relied on immunoSEQ multiplex PCR, and the TCRdb table lists in-frame clones only, not all of them. D and trimming come from the DNA, and the V and J calls and clone size come from that table. In the table there are 250,000 to 300,000 clones, approximately 83% of which are singletons. The sample taken for sequencing was peripheral blood. The V call is TRBV9, the J call TRBJ1-1, with D tentatively TRBD1 (6 bases). This clonotype was sampled from a woman in her seventies with acute or convalescent COVID-19. The CDR3 DNA is TGTGCCAGCAGCGTAGCAGGGGATACTGAAGCTTTCTTT. This encodes CASSVAGDTEAFF.